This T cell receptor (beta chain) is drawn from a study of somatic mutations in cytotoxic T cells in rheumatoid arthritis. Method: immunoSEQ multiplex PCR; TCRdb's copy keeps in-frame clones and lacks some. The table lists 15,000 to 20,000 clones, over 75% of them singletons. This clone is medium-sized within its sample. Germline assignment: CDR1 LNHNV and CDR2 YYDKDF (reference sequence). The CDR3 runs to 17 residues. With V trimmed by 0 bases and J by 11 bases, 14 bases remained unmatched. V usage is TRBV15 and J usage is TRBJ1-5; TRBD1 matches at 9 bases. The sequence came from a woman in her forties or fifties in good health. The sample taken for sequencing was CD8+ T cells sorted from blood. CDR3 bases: TGTGCCACCAGCAGAGATACTGGGACAGGGTCTTTGGTGACCCAGCATTTT. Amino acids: CATSRDTGTGSLVTQHF.